The source of this T cell receptor (beta chain) is a study of cytomegalovirus exposure and HLA in healthy donors. Use of 60 Vbeta and 13 Jbeta primers characterized the PCR. Produced via immunoSEQ multiplex PCR; TCRdb's table is partial and in-frame only. This table holds approximately 290,000 clones, 80% found once. Trimming took off 0 bases at V and 8 bases at J, with 13 bases between the two ends. Looked up from germline, CDR1 is GTSNPN and CDR2 is SVGIG (reference sequence). The CDR3 covers 13 residues. This receptor was identified in a girl under 10 years old in good health and CMV-seronegative. The chain is built from TRBV30 and TRBJ1-2; a possible D gene is TRBD1 (6 bases). Sequenced material: PBMCs. The CDR3 DNA sequence: TGTGCCTGGAGTGTACTAGGGCAGGGGGGCTACACCTTC. This codes for CAWSVLGQGGYTF.